This T cell receptor beta chain was recorded in a study of blood T cell repertoires in COVID-19. Whole-study context: Sources were T cells, B-cell-depleted T cells, or PBMCs; the material itself was cDNA or gDNA.

Per the germline V gene, CDR1 is SGHNT and CDR2 is YYREEE (reference sequence). The CDR3 loop spans 13 amino acids. V gave up 4 bases and J gave up 6 bases, with 10 bases separating them. Patients in Seattle were enrolled during active infection, then followed longitudinally. Original methodology: Using reference gene primer amplification, nucleated cell counts were estimated. Libraries were prepared by immunoSEQ multiplex PCR; TCRdb keeps only in-frame clonotypes and omits some of them. That table is the source of V, J and clone size, and D and trimming were worked out from the DNA. Altogether about 420,000 clones are present, around 90% being singletons, with the ten largest covering roughly 0.76%.

The sequence was collected from a man between 18 and 29 years old with COVID-19, enrolled during active disease. The chain uses TRBV5-4 and TRBJ2-2, with TRBD1 as a possible D gene (6 bases). The specimen sequenced was peripheral blood. The CDR3 DNA reads TGTGCCAGCAGCCTGGACAGCCCCGGGGAGCTGTTTTTT. Translating gives CASSLDSPGELFF.